These 23 T cell receptor beta chains came from one sample sequenced in a study of blood T cell repertoires in COVID-19. Profiled with immunoSEQ multiplex PCR; TCRdb holds only in-frame clones, not every one. The data contain 320,000 or so clones, 88% of them singletons. The sample consisted of PBMCs or T cells enriched from blood (not recorded which). The origin of the receptors is a man under 40 who had recovered from COVID-19.

The gene calls are TRBV4-2 and TRBJ2-3, with 14 bases fitting TRBD2. CDR1 and CDR2 from the germline V gene are LGHNA and YNFKEQ. The V segment lost 4 bases and the J segment 11 bases; nucleotides outside the gene matches: 11. The CDR3 extends over 16 amino acids. The DNA of the CDR3 is TGTGCCAGCAGCCCCCAGACTAGCGGGGGGGCCATTGGGCAGTATTTT. This sequence encodes CASSPQTSGGAIGQYF.

The V call is TRBV12-3 or TRBV12-4, the J call TRBJ2-2, with a tentative D call TRBD1 (6 bases). The CDR3 runs 12 residues. Trimming removed 6 bases at V and 6 bases at J, with 8 bases between. The CDR3 sequence is CASRTGSGELFF. CDR3 coding DNA: TGTGCCAGCAGGACAGGATCCGGGGAGCTGTTTTTT.

This chain joins TRBV16 and TRBJ2-1; D might be TRBD1 (6 bases). This CDR3 is built from 14 residues. Germline V gives CDR1 KGHSY, CDR2 FQNENV. Trimming stripped 1 base from V and 6 bases from J, with 10 bases between. The CDR3 reads CASSQWQGINEQFF. CDR3 DNA sequence: TGTGCCAGCAGCCAATGGCAGGGGATCAATGAGCAGTTCTTC.

The chain uses TRBV7-9 and TRBJ2-3; TRBD2 matches at 8 bases. The CDR3 has 15 residues. The germline gives CDR1 SEHNR, CDR2 FQNEAQ (reference sequence). J was trimmed by 2 bases and V by 6 bases; bases with no gene match: 7. The CDR3 sequence is CASSSGRENTDTQYF. DNA of the CDR3: TGTGCCAGCAGTTCCGGGAGGGAAAACACAGATACGCAGTATTTT.

V and J are TRBV11-3 and TRBJ2-2; TRBD1 matches 8 bases. The V gene's germline CDR1 is SGHNT and CDR2 YENEEA. V shed 4 bases and J 5 bases; nucleotides not matched to a gene: 6. There are 15 residues in the CDR3. DNA of the CDR3: TGTGCCAGCAGCTCAAAGGGACAGGTGACCGGGGAGCTGTTTTTT. It is translated as CASSSKGQVTGELFF.

The genes are TRBV2 and TRBJ1-6; D possibly corresponds to TRBD1 (6 bases). V was pared by 6 bases and J by 9 bases, with 12 bases between. The germline gives CDR1 SNHLY, CDR2 FYNNEI. This CDR3 region has 13 residues. The CDR3 loop is CASRDSRGSPLHF. DNA for the CDR3: TGTGCCAGCAGGGACAGCCGAGGTTCACCCCTCCACTTT.

This clone occurred a few times. The CDR3 DNA follows: TGCAGTGCTAGCCGCCTATACGAGCAGTACTTC. Its translation is CSASRLYEQYF. The chain combines TRBV20-1 with TRBJ2-7, with unresolved D. This CDR3 contains 11 residues. Trimming removed 3 bases at V and 4 bases at J, with 7 bases between. Germline V gives CDR1 DFQATT, CDR2 SNEGSKA (reference sequence).

The chain couples TRBV4-1 to TRBJ1-6; the D gene is possibly TRBD1 (5 bases). The CDR3 loop spans 15 amino acids. The V and J ends lost 1 base and 10 bases respectively, with 14 bases between them. Per the germline V gene, CDR1 is MGHRA and CDR2 is YSYEKL. CDR3 protein: CASSQVQGGRSPLHF. CDR3 sequence (DNA): TGCGCCAGCAGCCAAGTCCAGGGCGGTCGATCACCCCTCCACTTT.

The rearrangement joins TRBV7-9 to TRBJ2-7, with D perhaps matching TRBD1 (6 bases). The CDR3 consists of 13 residues. The ends were cut back, 3 bases at V and 7 bases at J, with 13 bases in the middle. Germline lookup yields CDR1 SEHNR and CDR2 FQNEAQ (reference sequence). CDR3: CASSFTGLGEQYF. The DNA of the CDR3 is TGTGCCAGCAGCTTCACAGGGTTGGGGGAGCAGTACTTC. Based on the CDR3 plus reference TRBV7-9 and TRBJ2-7, the full variable domain is DTGVSQNPRHKITKRGQNVTFRCDPISEHNRLYWYRQTLGQGPEFLTYFQNEAQLEKSRLLSDRFSAERPKGSFSTLEIQRTEQGDSAMYLCASSFTGLGEQYFGPGTRLTVT.

V is TRBV19 and J is TRBJ1-2; D gene uncertain. Trimming cost V 3 bases and J 7 bases, with 12 bases left between them. Germline V gene data show CDR1 as LNHDA and CDR2 as SQIVND (reference sequence). The CDR3 is made up of 13 amino acids. The CDR3 nucleotides are TGTGCCAGTAGTATTTGGAGAGAGAGTGGCTACACCTTC. It yields the protein CASSIWRESGYTF. Looking up the rest from reference TRBV19 and TRBJ1-2 gives the full variable domain: DGGITQSPKYLFRKEGQNVTLSCEQNLNHDAMYWYRQDPGQGLRLIYYSQIVNDFQKGDIAEGYSVSREKKESFPLTVTSAQKNPTAFYLCASSIWRESGYTFGSGTRLTVV.

This chain uses TRBV7-3 with TRBJ1-6; D gene unclear. The CDR3 loop spans 14 amino acids. CDR1 and CDR2 from the germline V gene are SGHTA and FQGTGA. Trimming left V 0 bases short and J 9 bases short, with 9 bases between. The CDR3 DNA is TGTGCCAGCAGCTTAACAACTAGTGGTTCACCCCTCCACTTT. Translated, it gives CASSLTTSGSPLHF.

The V gene is TRBV27, the J gene TRBJ1-6; D possibly corresponds to TRBD1 (5 bases). The CDR3 runs to 16 residues. The V gene lost 2 bases and the J gene lost 5 bases, with 13 bases spanning the gap. The V gene's germline CDR1 is MNHEY and CDR2 SMNVEV (reference sequence). The CDR3 is CASSLVAGIDNSPLHF. DNA of the CDR3: TGTGCCAGCAGTTTAGTGGCAGGGATCGATAATTCACCCCTCCACTTT.

The rearrangement uses TRBV2 and TRBJ1-1; a weak D match, TRBD1 (6 bases). V was cut by 5 bases and J by 5 bases, with 12 bases left in between. CDR3 length equals 13 residues. The germline gives CDR1 SNHLY, CDR2 FYNNEI. The CDR3 is CASSSEQGTEAFF. For the CDR3, the DNA is TGTGCCAGCAGTTCAGAACAGGGAACTGAAGCTTTCTTT.

V and J are TRBV10-1 and TRBJ2-7, with 9 bases that match TRBD1. V lost 6 bases and J lost 7; bases outside the gene matches: 7. The CDR3 totals 13 residues. Germline V CDR1 and CDR2: WNHNN, SYGVQD (reference sequence). This CDR3 reads CASRGTGNSEQYF. For the CDR3, the DNA is TGCGCCAGCAGGGGGACAGGGAATTCGGAGCAGTACTTC.

The count of this clone is one. Written as DNA, the CDR3 is TGTGCCAGCAGTTTTCCCCCAACCAACATGGACAGGGTACCCGGGGAGCTGTTTTTT. Amino acid sequence: CASSFPPTNMDRVPGELFF. This sequence joins TRBV28 and TRBJ2-2, with 8 bases aligning to TRBD1. The CDR3 loop spans 19 amino acids. The germline CDR1 and CDR2 sequences are MDHEN and SYDVKM. V lost 3 bases to trimming and J lost 6 bases; unmatched junction nucleotides: 18. The whole variable domain, remainder taken from reference TRBV28 and TRBJ2-2, is DVKVTQSSRYLVKRTGEKVFLECVQDMDHENMFWYRQDPGLGLRLIYFSYDVKMKEKGDIPEGYSVSREKKERFSLILESASTNQTSMYLCASSFPPTNMDRVPGELFFGEGSRLTVL.

The rearrangement links TRBV7-2 to TRBJ1-5, with 9 bases identical to TRBD1. The CDR3 contains 19 residues. V dropped 5 bases and J dropped 2; count of bases not matched to a gene: 16. CDR1 and CDR2 from the germline V gene are SGHTA and FQGNSA. The DNA of the CDR3 is TGTGCCAGCAGCAAAGAACACAGGGGGCCCTTCGCTCGCAATCAGCCCCAGCATTTT. It translates to CASSKEHRGPFARNQPQHF.

The chain combines TRBV5-5 with TRBJ1-1, with D unresolved. Between the trimmed V and J ends, which lost 0 bases and 0 bases, there was a span of 6 bases. Germline CDR1 reads SGHKS; CDR2 reads YYEKEE (reference sequence). The CDR3 loop spans 14 amino acids. CDR3 nucleotide sequence: TGTGCCAGCAGCTTGGCGGTTGTGAACACTGAAGCTTTCTTT. It translates to CASSLAVVNTEAFF.

The chain employs TRBV18 and TRBJ1-2; TRBD1 agrees at 12 bases. The CDR3 sequence is 15 residues long. Germline V gene lookup returns CDR1 KGHSH and CDR2 LQKENI. The V segment lost 3 bases and the J segment 3 bases; nucleotides outside the gene matches: 2. CDR3 sequence (DNA): TGTGCCAGCTCACCGGGGACAGGGGGCGACTATGGCTACACCTTC. As protein: CASSPGTGGDYGYTF.

The chain carries TRBV28 and TRBJ1-3; TRBD1 matches at 8 bases. Germline V gene sequence: CDR1 MDHEN, CDR2 SYDVKM. This CDR3 has 15 residues. V was pared by 7 bases and J by 2 bases, with 7 bases of the junction left unmatched. In DNA form, the CDR3 reads TGTGCCAGCACCCTCGGACAGGGTACTGGAAACACCATATATTTT. This translates into CASTLGQGTGNTIYF.

The gene calls are TRBV27 and TRBJ1-1; the match to TRBD1 covers 10 bases. The length of the CDR3 is 15 residues. CDR1 and CDR2 (germline): MNHEY, SMNVEV (reference sequence). The J segment lost 4 bases and the V segment lost 8 bases, leaving 10 bases of the junction unmatched. The CDR3 region is CASLGRDRGPTEAFF. CDR3 coding DNA: TGTGCCAGCCTAGGGAGAGACAGGGGGCCCACTGAAGCTTTCTTT.

The J gene is TRBJ1-4, the V gene TRBV9; 10 nucleotides line up with TRBD1. V dropped 4 bases and J dropped 1; count of bases not matched to a gene: 13. Germline assignment: CDR1 SGDLS and CDR2 YYNGEE. This CDR3 region has 19 residues. The CDR3 reads CASSLRPGTGVGTNEKLFF. Here the CDR3 DNA reads TGTGCCAGCAGCCTCCGTCCCGGGACAGGGGTGGGAACTAATGAAAAACTGTTTTTT.

The chain combines TRBV11-2 with TRBJ2-3, with D possibly matching TRBD2 (5 bases). The ends were cut back, 2 bases at V and 2 bases at J, with 14 bases in the middle. The CDR3 sequence is 16 residues long. Looked up from germline, CDR1 is SGHAT and CDR2 is FQNNGV. CDR3 loop: CASSLRPSGLTDTQYF. DNA for the CDR3: TGTGCCAGCAGCTTAAGGCCAAGCGGCCTCACAGATACGCAGTATTTT.

The CDR3 DNA sequence: TGTGCTAGTGGCCCCAGCGGCGCAGATACGCAGTATTTT. This codes for CASGPSGADTQYF. The chain recombines TRBV12-5 with TRBJ2-3; maybe TRBD2 (5 bases). V lost 6 bases and J 4 bases, leaving 11 bases between the germline ends. Germline-derived CDR1 and CDR2 are LGHNT and FRNRAP. This CDR3 contains 13 residues.